This TCR beta chain was identified during a study of blood T cells in healthy people across ages. The authors ran a second PCR of roughly 6 to 12 cycles using a sample-barcoded 5' primer and a J-beta primer mix. MiXCR was run by TCRdb on the 5' RACE reads, yielding one entry per CDR3 protein. This table holds hundreds of thousands of distinct CDR3 sequences, approximately 49% found once. Findings and caveats of the study: The authors considered diversity estimates from one million T cells to be underestimates. Both higher diversity and more naive CD4+ cells marked long-lived donors when set against aged donors.

Extracted total RNA amounted to at least 5.5 micrograms for each sample. With respect to this clonotype: Its antigen is not identified. The junction and the germline gene differ at one end; a read error may be behind it.

CDR1 and CDR2 from the germline V gene are SGHNT and YENEEA. The CDR3 extends over 15 amino acids. The V and J genes are TRBV11-3 and TRBJ2-7, with D perhaps matching TRBD2 (5 bases). Sequenced: blood. The TCR comes from an older woman in good health. In DNA, the CDR3 is TGCGCCAGCAGCTTAGGAGCGGAGCCCCACTACGAGCAGTACTTC. Translated, it gives CASSLGAEPHYEQYF.